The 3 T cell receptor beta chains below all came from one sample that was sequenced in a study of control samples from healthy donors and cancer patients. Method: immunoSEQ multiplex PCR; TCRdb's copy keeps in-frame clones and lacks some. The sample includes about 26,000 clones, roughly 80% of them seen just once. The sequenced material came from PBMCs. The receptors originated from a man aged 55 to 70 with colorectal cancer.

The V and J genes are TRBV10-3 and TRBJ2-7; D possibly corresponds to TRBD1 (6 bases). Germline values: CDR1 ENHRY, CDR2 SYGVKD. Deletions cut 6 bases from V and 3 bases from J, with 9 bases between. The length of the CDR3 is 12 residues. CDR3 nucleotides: TGTGCCATCAGCCAGGGGAGCTACGAGCAGTACGTC. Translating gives CAISQGSYEQYV.

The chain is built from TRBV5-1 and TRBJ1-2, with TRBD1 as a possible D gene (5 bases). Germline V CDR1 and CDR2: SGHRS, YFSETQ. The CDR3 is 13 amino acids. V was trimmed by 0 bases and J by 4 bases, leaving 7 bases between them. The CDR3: CASSLGGGYGYTF. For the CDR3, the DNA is TGCGCCAGCAGCTTGGGTGGGGGCTATGGCTACACCTTC.

In DNA, the CDR3 is TGTCCATCTGGGGCCAACGTCCTGACTTTC. Translated, it gives CPSGANVLTF. V is TRBV27 and J is TRBJ2-6; unclear D gene. The CDR3 runs 10 residues. Germline values: CDR1 MNHEY, CDR2 SMNVEV (reference sequence). Looking up the rest from reference TRBV27 and TRBJ2-6 gives the full variable domain: EAQVTQNPRYLITVTGKKLTVTCSQNMNHEYMSWYRQDPGLGLRQIYYSMNVEVTDKGDVPEGYKVSRKEKRNFPLILESPSPNQTSLYFCPSGANVLTFGAGSRLTVL.